The 2 T cell receptor beta chains reported below all come from one sample, sequenced in a study of shared clonotypes between healthy human individuals. The method was immunoSEQ multiplex PCR; TCRdb's version includes in-frame clones alone and lacks a portion of them. There are millions of clones in the sample; roughly 95% occur only once, and about 1.1% lies in the top ten. In the naive CD8 group, cells lacked CD45RO and were positively selected for CCR7, so terminally differentiated effector memory CD45RA+ cells were left out. Sequences were obtained from naive CD8+ T cells sorted from blood. These receptors were taken from a man aged 18 to 30 in good health.

The chain combines TRBV11-2 with TRBJ2-1, with TRBD1 identical over 7 bases. Germline CDR1 SGHAT, CDR2 FQNNGV. CDR3 size: 14 residues. V lost 6 bases, J lost 6 bases, and 8 bases stayed unmatched. In DNA form, the CDR3 reads TGTGCCAGCAGTGAGTGGGGACAGAGCAATGAGCAGTTCTTC. Residues: CASSEWGQSNEQFF.

The CDR3 is CASSVVGQPQHF. CDR3 DNA sequence: TGTGCCAGCAGTGTAGTGGGACAGCCCCAGCATTTT. The chain is built from TRBV2 and TRBJ1-5; D is unclear. V gave up 4 bases and J gave up 7 bases, with 8 bases separating them. Per germline, CDR1 SNHLY and CDR2 FYNNEI. This CDR3 spans 12 amino acids.